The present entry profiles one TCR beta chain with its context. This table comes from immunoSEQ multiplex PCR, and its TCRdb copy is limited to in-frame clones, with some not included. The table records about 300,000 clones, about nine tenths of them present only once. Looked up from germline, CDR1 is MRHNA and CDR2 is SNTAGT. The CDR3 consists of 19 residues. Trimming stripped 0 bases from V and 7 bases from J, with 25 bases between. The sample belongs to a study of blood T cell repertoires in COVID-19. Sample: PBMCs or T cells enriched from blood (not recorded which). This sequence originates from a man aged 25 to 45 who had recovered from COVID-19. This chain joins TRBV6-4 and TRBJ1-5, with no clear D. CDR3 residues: CASSDSINDEGGLIQPQHF. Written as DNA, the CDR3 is TGTGCCAGCAGTGACTCGATCAACGACGAAGGAGGGCTCATCCAGCCCCAGCATTTT.